Shown below are 25 T cell receptor beta chains from a single sample sequenced in a study of beta chain features in type 1 diabetes. Every bit of the isolated RNA underwent reverse transcription, so sequencing read expressed TCRB transcripts. This table comes from immunoSEQ multiplex PCR, and its TCRdb copy is limited to in-frame clones, with some not included. Of around 310,000 clones listed, roughly 11% are singletons. Sequencing was performed on naive CD4+ T cells from blood. Receptors were obtained from a woman in her 30s in good health.

This clone was detected a few times. The chain employs TRBV4-3 and TRBJ2-7; 7 bases align to TRBD1. CDR1 LGHNA and CDR2 YSLEER come from the germline V gene. This CDR3 is 15 amino acids long. V gave up 3 bases and J gave up 1 base; unmatched junction bases: 6. In nucleotides, the CDR3 is TGCGCCAGCAGCCACGAACAGGGGAAATCCTACGAGCAGTACTTC. This codes for CASSHEQGKSYEQYF.

The CDR3 sequence is CASSLGGRGGETQYF. The CDR3 DNA sequence: TGTGCCAGCAGCTTGGGGGGCAGGGGAGGGGAGACCCAGTACTTC. The V gene is TRBV5-4, the J gene TRBJ2-5; possibly TRBD2 for D (7 bases). Trimming took off 0 bases at V and 5 bases at J, with 14 bases between the two ends. This CDR3 spans 15 amino acids. CDR1 is SGHNT, CDR2 YYREEE, per germline (reference sequence).

In its sample, this clone was seen a few times. The chain carries TRBV28 and TRBJ2-1; possible D gene TRBD2, 6 bases. CDR3 length: 14 residues. From germline, CDR1 is MDHEN and CDR2 SYDVKM. V was pared by 5 bases and J by 3 bases, with 11 bases between. The CDR3 region has the DNA TGTGCCAGCAGTCCAGGAGGGAACTACAATGAGCAGTTCTTC. It encodes CASSPGGNYNEQFF.

V usage is TRBV7-9 and J usage is TRBJ2-7; D is possibly TRBD1 (5 bases). Trimming removed 3 bases from V and 5 bases from J, with 11 bases in between. Germline assignment: CDR1 SEHNR and CDR2 FQNEAQ (reference sequence). The CDR3 has 13 residues. In nucleotides, the CDR3 is TGTGCCAGCAGCTTTCGGCAGGGCCACGAGCAGTACTTC. Protein: CASSFRQGHEQYF.

This clone was seen a handful of times. This chain links TRBV7-9 with TRBJ2-5, with TRBD1 identical over 10 bases. The length of the CDR3 is 15 residues. Per germline, CDR1 SEHNR and CDR2 FQNEAQ (reference sequence). The trim removed 5 bases at V and 4 bases at J, leaving 7 bases unmatched. In DNA, the CDR3 is TGTGCCAGCAGCCCGACAGGGGGCGCGGGAGAGACCCAGTACTTC. Protein product: CASSPTGGAGETQYF.

The J gene is TRBJ2-7, the V gene TRBV28; tentative D call: TRBD2 (6 bases). The germline CDR1 and CDR2 sequences are MDHEN and SYDVKM. The CDR3 contains 14 residues. Trimming cost V 5 bases and J 2 bases, with 13 bases left between them. CDR3 loop: CASSQPGLPYEQYF. CDR3 nucleotides: TGTGCCAGCAGTCAACCGGGACTGCCCTACGAGCAGTACTTC.

A remark on this clone: This same CDR3 is encoded by further DNA sequences in the sample. The rearrangement links TRBV5-6 to TRBJ2-1; D is unclear. V gave up 0 bases and J gave up 4 bases, with 5 bases separating them. The CDR3 totals 13 residues. Germline CDR1 reads SGHDT; CDR2 reads YYEEEE. CDR3 loop: CASSLGGYNEQFF. The DNA of the CDR3 is TGTGCCAGCAGCTTGGGCGGATACAATGAGCAGTTCTTC.

The chain employs TRBV28 and TRBJ2-7; 8 nucleotides match TRBD2. V dropped 4 bases and J dropped 5; count of bases not matched to a gene: 13. Germline V gene sequence: CDR1 MDHEN, CDR2 SYDVKM. This CDR3 has 16 amino acids. CDR3 residues: CASSSPIAGTVHEQYF. CDR3 bases: TGTGCCAGCAGTTCCCCGATAGCGGGAACGGTCCACGAGCAGTACTTC.

The V and J genes are TRBV18 and TRBJ2-7; D is ambiguous. CDR1 KGHSH and CDR2 LQKENI come from the germline V gene. CDR3 length equals 14 residues. Trimming cost V 0 bases and J 5 bases, with 11 bases left between them. The CDR3 here is CASSPPHLRHEQYF. CDR3 nucleotides: TGTGCCAGCTCACCACCACATCTTCGCCACGAGCAGTACTTC.

V usage is TRBV7-8 and J usage is TRBJ2-3; D is undetermined. Trimming took off 5 bases at V and 5 bases at J, with 8 bases between the two ends. This CDR3 has 12 residues. Germline V gene data show CDR1 as SGHVS and CDR2 as FQNEAQ. CDR3 residues: CASSPSGDTQYF. In DNA, the CDR3 is TGTGCCAGCAGCCCTTCCGGAGATACGCAGTATTTT.

This chain uses TRBV29-1 with TRBJ2-1; 13 nucleotides match TRBD2. CDR1 is SQVTM and CDR2 is ANQGSEA in the germline V gene. This CDR3 spans 15 amino acids. The ends lost 4 bases at V and 7 bases at J; junction bases unmatched: 7. CDR3 sequence reads: CSVGPTSGRGNEQFF. The CDR3 DNA is TGCAGCGTTGGACCTACTAGCGGGAGGGGGAATGAGCAGTTCTTC.

There are a few counts of this clone. The J gene is TRBJ1-2, the V gene TRBV30, with D perhaps TRBD1 (5 bases). This CDR3 comprises 12 residues. V lost 2 bases and J lost 11, with 15 bases in between. Germline values: CDR1 GTSNPN, CDR2 SVGIG (reference sequence). The CDR3 loop is CAWSRDSSGYTF. CDR3 nucleotides: TGTGCCTGGAGTCGGGACTCCTCGGGTTACACCTTC.

The chain's CDR3 is CASSPRLGYEQYF. CDR3 sequence (DNA): TGTGCCAGCAGTCCGAGACTAGGCTACGAGCAGTACTTC. The chain uses TRBV28 and TRBJ2-7, with TRBD2 as a possible D gene (6 bases). CDR1 is MDHEN and CDR2 is SYDVKM in the germline V gene. The CDR3 extends over 13 amino acids. V lost 5 bases to trimming and J lost 3 bases, with 11 bases between them. Full variable domain (rest looked up from reference TRBV28 and TRBJ2-7): DVKVTQSSRYLVKRTGEKVFLECVQDMDHENMFWYRQDPGLGLRLIYFSYDVKMKEKGDIPEGYSVSREKKERFSLILESASTNQTSMYLCASSPRLGYEQYFGPGTRLTVT.

The genes are TRBV7-2 and TRBJ1-1; perhaps TRBD1 as D (6 bases). Germline CDR1 is SGHTA and CDR2 is FQGNSA. This CDR3 has 14 residues. The V gene lost 6 bases and the J gene lost 2 bases, with 13 bases spanning the gap. CDR3 bases: TGTGCCAGCAGGCTCGGACAGACCAACACTGAAGCTTTCTTT. It translates to CASRLGQTNTEAFF.

This clone showed up just a few times. The genes are TRBV28 and TRBJ2-7, with TRBD2 matching 8 bases. Germline CDR1 reads MDHEN; CDR2 reads SYDVKM. The CDR3 sequence is 16 residues long. The ends lost 3 bases at V and 0 bases at J; junction bases unmatched: 7. The CDR3 nucleotides read TGTGCCAGCAGTTTCTCCGGGAGGGGTGGCTCCTACGAGCAGTACTTC. Translation: CASSFSGRGGSYEQYF.

The chain uses TRBV18 and TRBJ1-1; D is uncertain. Trimming pared 2 bases from V and 1 base from J, leaving 8 bases between. This CDR3 contains 14 residues. From germline, CDR1 is KGHSH and CDR2 LQKENI. CDR3 coding DNA: TGTGCCAGCTCACCAAGGAGGGAGAACACTGAAGCTTTCTTT. The encoded protein is CASSPRRENTEAFF.

This clone came up a few times. This sample also contains other DNA sequences that code for the same CDR3. The chain uses TRBV7-2 and TRBJ2-1; TRBD1 might be the D (6 bases). This CDR3 is 15 amino acids long. The ends were cut back, 1 base at V and 4 bases at J, with 11 bases in the middle. The germline V gene encodes CDR1 SGHTA and CDR2 FQGNSA. Written as DNA, the CDR3 is TGTGCCAGCAGCTTAGTACAGGGAAGTTACAATGAGCAGTTCTTC. It yields the protein CASSLVQGSYNEQFF.

The chain recombines TRBV6-6 with TRBJ2-5; 7 bases fit TRBD1. The V segment lost 4 bases and the J segment 2 bases; nucleotides outside the gene matches: 7. The CDR3 totals 15 residues. The germline V gene has CDR1 MNHNY and CDR2 SVGAGI (reference sequence). The CDR3 here is CASSSQGRGQETQYF. The CDR3 nucleotides read TGTGCCAGCAGTTCCCAGGGCAGGGGGCAAGAGACCCAGTACTTC.

V is TRBV28 and J is TRBJ2-1, with 9 nucleotides matching TRBD2. The CDR3 length is 14 residues. The germline CDR1 and CDR2 sequences are MDHEN and SYDVKM. With 6 bases clipped from V and 4 bases from J, the junction kept 4 bases outside the gene matches. Here the CDR3 reads CASSPTSGYNEQFF. The CDR3 nucleotides are TGTGCCAGCAGCCCGACTAGCGGATACAATGAGCAGTTCTTC.

The chain has TRBV5-4 and TRBJ2-5, with D possibly being TRBD2 (7 bases). Germline values: CDR1 SGHNT, CDR2 YYREEE (reference sequence). The CDR3 is made up of 15 amino acids. V was clipped by 4 bases and J by 3 bases, with 16 bases between them. CDR3 sequence reads: CASSRSGGAEETQYF. The CDR3 nucleotides read TGTGCCAGCAGCAGAAGTGGGGGGGCGGAAGAGACCCAGTACTTC.

This clone has only a few counts. The rearrangement joins TRBV23-1 to TRBJ2-7; TRBD1 is a possible D gene (6 bases). TRBV23-1 carries the ORF label, with uncertain function. Trimming cost V 0 bases and J 0 bases, with 21 bases left between them. This CDR3 is built from 19 residues. CDR3 DNA: TGCGCCAGCAGTCAATCGGTCGGTTTCGGGCAGGGGAACTCCTACGAGCAGTACTTC. Protein product: CASSQSVGFGQGNSYEQYF.

The rearrangement joins TRBV11-2 to TRBJ2-2; D is ambiguous. This CDR3 has 15 amino acids. CDR1 is SGHAT, CDR2 FQNNGV, per germline. Trimming shortened V by 2 bases and J by 3 bases, and 10 bases separated the two germline ends. The CDR3 sequence: CASSLSTVDTGELFF. The DNA for the CDR3 is TGTGCCAGCAGCTTATCTACAGTCGACACCGGGGAGCTGTTTTTT.

J is TRBJ1-3 and V is TRBV7-6; D remains ambiguous. V was clipped by 2 bases and J by 4 bases, with 9 bases between them. This CDR3 spans 14 amino acids. Germline assignment: CDR1 SGHVS and CDR2 FNYEAQ. The CDR3 region has the DNA TGTGCCAGCAGCTTATCCCCAGAAGGAAACACCATATATTTT. This encodes CASSLSPEGNTIYF.

The chain recombines TRBV4-2 with TRBJ2-3; possibly TRBD2 for D (5 bases). V was trimmed by 4 bases and J by 7 bases, leaving 6 bases between them. The CDR3 loop spans 11 amino acids. The germline gives CDR1 LGHNA, CDR2 YNFKEQ. The chain's CDR3 is CASSPGNTQYF. CDR3 bases: TGTGCCAGCAGCCCGGGGAATACGCAGTATTTT.

The chain joins TRBV4-3 to TRBJ1-4, with TRBD1 matching over 9 bases. CDR3 length equals 15 residues. The V gene end was trimmed by 1 base and the J gene end by 8 bases; junction bases not matched to a gene: 5. Germline CDR1 LGHNA, CDR2 YSLEER. CDR3 sequence reads: CASSQAGTGLEKLFF. In DNA, the CDR3 is TGCGCCAGCAGCCAAGCCGGGACAGGGCTCGAAAAACTGTTTTTT.